This TCR beta chain was captured in a study of low-dose radiotherapy and immunotherapy resistance in tumors. Study as a whole: On a schedule of every two weeks, intravenous cyclophosphamide at a dose of 200 mg/m2 was delivered one day before each radiation and immunotherapy administration.

TRAV- and TRBV-specific primers were used for first-strand cDNA, which covered alpha and beta chains. Amplification, which lasted 20 PCR cycles, used a constant-region primer and V-primer adapter to amplify TCRs. Following isolation, mRNA was amplified via in vitro transcription. TCRdb reanalysed the reads using MiXCR and keeps one entry per CDR3 protein. This sample has tens of thousands of distinct CDR3 sequences, with roughly 28% found just once. Trimming at V came to 6 bases and at J to 5 bases, leaving 12 bases not matched to a gene. The CDR3 runs 16 residues. Germline V gives CDR1 LGHDT, CDR2 YNNKEL (reference sequence). Sample time point: before trial treatment. The study gave donors nivolumab, ipilimumab, aspirin, low-dose cyclophosphamide and low-dose radiotherapy. Eligibility required advanced solid tumors lacking tumor-infiltrating lymphocytes. This clonotype has only a few counts.

The clonotype originates from a male donor with gallbladder cancer. The specimen comprised PBMCs, sampled before treatment. V usage is TRBV3-1 and J usage is TRBJ2-3; 9 nucleotides match TRBD1. The CDR3 loop is CASRPTGGRVRDTQYF. The DNA of the CDR3 is TGTGCCAGCAGACCAACAGGGGGCAGGGTTAGAGATACGCAGTATTTT.